The clone carrying this T cell receptor beta chain was observed at least ten times. Its antigen remains unknown. This sample stems from a study of regulatory T cells in long-lasting Graves disease. At the level of the study: Persistent cases were those of Graves' disease that involved over 5 years of antithyroid drugs with positive TSH receptor antibodies.

Time point here: persistent/refractory GD, antithyroid drugs over 5 years with positive TRAb. Construction of the TCR library relied on RNA isolated from PBMCs. Study-wide findings and caveats: TRBV28, TRBJ1-2 and TRBJ2-5 were favored in persistent disease. Limited samples may have lowered accuracy.

V gave up 3 bases and J gave up 1 base, with 7 bases separating them. The CDR3 covers 13 residues. iRepertoire HTBI primers and Arm-PCR of CDR3 regions built TCR beta libraries. TCRdb called the multiplex PCR reads again in MiXCR, with one record for every CDR3 protein. Of roughly 450,000 distinct CDR3 sequences in the sample, 20% to 30% were seen once. Sample: peripheral blood mononuclear cells (PBMCs), taken when the disease was refractory, from a patient treated with antithyroid drugs. The receptor comes from a female donor with Graves disease. The V call is TRBV12-3 or TRBV12-4, the J call TRBJ2-7; the D is unclear. CDR3 nucleotides: TGTGCCAGCAGTTTTGGGCCGTCCTACGAGCAGTACTTC. As protein: CASSFGPSYEQYF.